This T cell receptor beta chain came from a study of cytomegalovirus exposure and HLA in healthy donors. Study-wide points: Serostatus for CMV was the only available immune exposure information. The classifier reportedly diagnosed cytomegalovirus status with high specificity and sensitivity. The investigators catalogued 164 TCR beta chains as cytomegalovirus-associated.

To note about this clone: No antigen is known for it.

In germline, CDR1 is SGHRS, CDR2 YFSETQ. V lost 2 bases and J lost 6; bases outside the gene matches: 13. CDR3 length: 17 residues. The PCR was carried out with 60 Vbeta primers and 13 Jbeta primers. Using immunoSEQ multiplex PCR, the repertoire was profiled, and TCRdb retains in-frame clones only, with some absent. The sample has roughly 300,000 clones; roughly 89% are singletons. The material sequenced was PBMCs. This sequence originates from a man aged 35-49 years in good health and CMV-seropositive. The chain recombines TRBV5-1 with TRBJ2-1; 8 nucleotides agree with TRBD2. CDR3 DNA sequence: TGCGCCAGCAGCTTCCTCAGGGGTGGACTAGCCTCCAATGAGCAGTTCTTC. Protein product: CASSFLRGGLASNEQFF.